The rows below give T cell receptor beta chains drawn from one sample of a study of T-cell memory formation after mild COVID-19. MiXCR was run by TCRdb on the 5' RACE reads, yielding one entry per CDR3 protein. The sample shows about 250,000 distinct CDR3 sequences, around 15% of them seen only once. Sequenced input: PBMCs or a T cell subset sorted from them (not recorded which). The receptors were gathered from a man between 18 and 29 years old who had mild COVID-19 (a few samples of this study predate the infection). Cell type and time point are not known. CDR3s include the opening cysteine and the closing phenylalanine or tryptophan. D genes are given only for firm matches.

v_call: TRBV4-3; d_call: .; j_call: TRBJ2-7; cdr3_aa: CASSQEWGPGHEQYF
v_call: TRBV6-5; d_call: .; j_call: TRBJ2-7; cdr3_aa: CASSYSGAGSYEQYF
v_call: TRBV7-2; d_call: .; j_call: TRBJ2-2; cdr3_aa: CASSLQGSTGELFF
v_call: TRBV7-9; d_call: TRBD1; j_call: TRBJ2-4; cdr3_aa: CASSLAGQGYIQYF
v_call: TRBV5-5; d_call: .; j_call: TRBJ2-5; cdr3_aa: CASSLFEVDNQETQYF
v_call: TRBV6-5; d_call: TRBD1; j_call: TRBJ1-6; cdr3_aa: CASSYSTQGGRNSPLHF
v_call: TRBV5-1; d_call: TRBD1; j_call: TRBJ2-7; cdr3_aa: CASSPGQGVYEQYF
v_call: TRBV7-2; d_call: .; j_call: TRBJ2-3; cdr3_aa: CASSSGTIRSDTQYF
v_call: TRBV5-1; d_call: .; j_call: TRBJ1-1; cdr3_aa: CASSFQIGAEAFF
v_call: TRBV27; d_call: .; j_call: TRBJ1-2; cdr3_aa: CASSLLGGPYGYTF
v_call: TRBV18; d_call: .; j_call: TRBJ2-3; cdr3_aa: CASSARLAGGEYTQYF
v_call: TRBV4-2; d_call: .; j_call: TRBJ1-1; cdr3_aa: CASSFPTGNTEAFF
v_call: TRBV29-1; d_call: .; j_call: TRBJ2-2; cdr3_aa: CSAITGELFF
v_call: TRBV5-1; d_call: TRBD1; j_call: TRBJ2-7; cdr3_aa: CASGQGPSEEQYF
v_call: TRBV9; d_call: TRBD2; j_call: TRBJ2-3; cdr3_aa: CASSVQAGGLTDTQYF
v_call: TRBV7-9; d_call: .; j_call: TRBJ1-1; cdr3_aa: CASSARDIRRTEAFF
v_call: TRBV3-1; d_call: TRBD1; j_call: TRBJ1-3; cdr3_aa: CASSPGGMLRNTIYF
v_call: TRBV25-1; d_call: TRBD1; j_call: TRBJ1-2; cdr3_aa: CASSDLDRVHGYTF
v_call: TRBV18; d_call: .; j_call: TRBJ2-1; cdr3_aa: CASSPRGGGVYNEQFF
v_call: TRBV11-2; d_call: .; j_call: TRBJ1-3; cdr3_aa: CASSQSHSGNTIYF
v_call: TRBV4-3; d_call: .; j_call: TRBJ1-5; cdr3_aa: CASSQDFNQPQHF
v_call: TRBV19; d_call: TRBD2; j_call: TRBJ2-3; cdr3_aa: CASRRPGLAADTQYF
v_call: TRBV13; d_call: .; j_call: TRBJ1-6; cdr3_aa: CASLASPLHF
v_call: TRBV2; d_call: .; j_call: TRBJ2-5; cdr3_aa: CASSDQGSETQYF
v_call: TRBV9; d_call: TRBD1; j_call: TRBJ1-1; cdr3_aa: CASSAGYTGGTEAFF
v_call: TRBV12-3/TRBV12-4; d_call: .; j_call: TRBJ2-7; cdr3_aa: CASSLWTRPGEQYF
v_call: TRBV12-3/TRBV12-4; d_call: .; j_call: TRBJ1-1; cdr3_aa: CASKGNTEAFF
v_call: TRBV24-1; d_call: TRBD2; j_call: TRBJ2-5; cdr3_aa: CATSDLKRGGQETQYF
v_call: TRBV29-1; d_call: .; j_call: TRBJ1-2; cdr3_aa: CSVEFGQIYGYTF
v_call: TRBV20-1; d_call: .; j_call: TRBJ1-5; cdr3_aa: CSARSFGSHQPQHF
v_call: TRBV25-1; d_call: .; j_call: TRBJ2-5; cdr3_aa: CASSELGVGVETQYF
v_call: TRBV5-1; d_call: TRBD1; j_call: TRBJ2-7; cdr3_aa: CASSEGVTGEVYEQYF
v_call: TRBV6-2/TRBV6-3; d_call: .; j_call: TRBJ1-5; cdr3_aa: CASSSAGVGVQPQHF
v_call: TRBV2; d_call: TRBD2; j_call: TRBJ2-7; cdr3_aa: CASSQTNGGSEQYF
v_call: TRBV10-3; d_call: .; j_call: TRBJ2-1; cdr3_aa: CAISESSLWNEQFF
v_call: TRBV18; d_call: .; j_call: TRBJ1-5; cdr3_aa: CASSDRRVGGNQPQHF
v_call: TRBV5-1; d_call: .; j_call: TRBJ1-1; cdr3_aa: CASSLEAPEAFF
v_call: TRBV29-1; d_call: .; j_call: TRBJ2-3; cdr3_aa: CSVDRGTYDTQYF
v_call: TRBV6-5; d_call: .; j_call: TRBJ1-1; cdr3_aa: CASGALAGHTEAFF
v_call: TRBV7-3; d_call: .; j_call: TRBJ2-4; cdr3_aa: CASRPTARPGSEYF
v_call: TRBV10-1; d_call: .; j_call: TRBJ1-1; cdr3_aa: CASSAGTEAFF
v_call: TRBV7-6; d_call: .; j_call: TRBJ2-5; cdr3_aa: CASIGRRQETQYF